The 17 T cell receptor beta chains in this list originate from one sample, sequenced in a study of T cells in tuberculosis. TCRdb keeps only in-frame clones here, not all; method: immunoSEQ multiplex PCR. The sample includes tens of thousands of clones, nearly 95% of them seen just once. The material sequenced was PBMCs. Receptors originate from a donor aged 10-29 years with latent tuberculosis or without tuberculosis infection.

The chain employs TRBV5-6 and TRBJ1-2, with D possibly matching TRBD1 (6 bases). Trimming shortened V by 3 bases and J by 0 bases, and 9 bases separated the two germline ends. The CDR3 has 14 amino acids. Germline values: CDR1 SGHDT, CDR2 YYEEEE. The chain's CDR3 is CASSSGGTNYGYTF. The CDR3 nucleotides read TGTGCCAGCAGCTCGGGGGGCACTAACTATGGCTACACCTTC.

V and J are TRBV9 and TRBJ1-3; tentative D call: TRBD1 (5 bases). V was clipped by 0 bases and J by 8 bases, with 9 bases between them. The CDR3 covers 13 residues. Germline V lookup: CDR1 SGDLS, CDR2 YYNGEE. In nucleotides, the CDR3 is TGTGCCAGCAGCGTAGGGCCAGGGCACACCATATATTTT. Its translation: CASSVGPGHTIYF.

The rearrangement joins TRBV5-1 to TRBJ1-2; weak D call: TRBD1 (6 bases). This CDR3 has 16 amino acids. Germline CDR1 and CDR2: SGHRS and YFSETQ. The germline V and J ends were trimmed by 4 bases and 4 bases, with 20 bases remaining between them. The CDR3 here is CASSHLQGFGRYGYTF. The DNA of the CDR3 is TGCGCCAGCAGCCACCTACAGGGATTTGGGCGCTATGGCTACACCTTC. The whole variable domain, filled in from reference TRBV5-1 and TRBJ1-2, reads KAGVTQTPRYLIKTRGQQVTLSCSPISGHRSVSWYQQTPGQGLQFLFEYFSETQRNKGNFPGRFSGRQFSNSRSEMNVSTLELGDSALYLCASSHLQGFGRYGYTFGSGTRLTVV.

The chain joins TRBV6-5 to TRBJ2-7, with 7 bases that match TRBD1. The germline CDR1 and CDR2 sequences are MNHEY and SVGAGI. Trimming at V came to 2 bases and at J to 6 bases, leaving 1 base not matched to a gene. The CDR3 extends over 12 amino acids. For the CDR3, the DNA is TGTGCCAGCAGTTACAGGGGGCGCGAGCAGTACTTC. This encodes CASSYRGREQYF.

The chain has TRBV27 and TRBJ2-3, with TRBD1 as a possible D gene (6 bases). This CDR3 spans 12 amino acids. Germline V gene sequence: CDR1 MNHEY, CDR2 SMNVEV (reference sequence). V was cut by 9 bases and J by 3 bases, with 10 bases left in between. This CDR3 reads CASQGLTDTQYF. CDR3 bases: TGTGCCAGTCAGGGGTTGACAGATACGCAGTATTTT.

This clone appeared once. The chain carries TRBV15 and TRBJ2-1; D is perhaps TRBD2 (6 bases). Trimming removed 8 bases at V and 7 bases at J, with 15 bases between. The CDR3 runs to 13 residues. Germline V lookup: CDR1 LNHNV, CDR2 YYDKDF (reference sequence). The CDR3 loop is CATGTPIGNEQFF. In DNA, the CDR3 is TGTGCCACCGGGACTCCCATAGGGAATGAGCAGTTCTTC. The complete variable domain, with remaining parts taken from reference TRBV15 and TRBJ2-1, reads DAMVIQNPRYQVTQFGKPVTLSCSQTLNHNVMYWYQQKSSQAPKLLFHYYDKDFNNEADTPDNFQSRRPNTSFCFLDIRSPGLGDTAMYLCATGTPIGNEQFFGPGTRLTVL.

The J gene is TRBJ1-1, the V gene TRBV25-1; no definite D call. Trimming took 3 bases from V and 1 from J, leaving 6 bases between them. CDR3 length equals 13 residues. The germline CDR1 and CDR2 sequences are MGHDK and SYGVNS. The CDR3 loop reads CASSDLRNTEAFF. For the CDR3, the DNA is TGTGCCAGCAGTGATCTCAGGAACACTGAAGCTTTCTTT.

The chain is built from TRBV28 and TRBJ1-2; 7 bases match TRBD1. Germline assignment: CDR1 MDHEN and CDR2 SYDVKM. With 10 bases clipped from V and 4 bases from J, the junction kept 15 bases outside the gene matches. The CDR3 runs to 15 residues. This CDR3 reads CAIFGRGQTSYGYTF. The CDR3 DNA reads TGTGCCATCTTCGGAAGGGGACAGACCTCCTATGGCTACACCTTC.

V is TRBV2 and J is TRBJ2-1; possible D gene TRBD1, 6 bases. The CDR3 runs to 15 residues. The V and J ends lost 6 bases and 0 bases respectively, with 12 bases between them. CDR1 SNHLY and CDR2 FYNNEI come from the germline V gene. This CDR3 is CASRKGTSSYNEQFF. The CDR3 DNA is TGTGCCAGCAGAAAAGGGACAAGCTCCTACAATGAGCAGTTCTTC.

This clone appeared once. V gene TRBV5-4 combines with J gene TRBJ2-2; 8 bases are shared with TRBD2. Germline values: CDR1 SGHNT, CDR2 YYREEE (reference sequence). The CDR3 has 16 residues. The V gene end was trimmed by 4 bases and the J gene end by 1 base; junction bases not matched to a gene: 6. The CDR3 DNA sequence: TGTGCCAGCAGCCGGCCGACTAGCGAGAACACCGGGGAGCTGTTTTTT. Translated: CASSRPTSENTGELFF.

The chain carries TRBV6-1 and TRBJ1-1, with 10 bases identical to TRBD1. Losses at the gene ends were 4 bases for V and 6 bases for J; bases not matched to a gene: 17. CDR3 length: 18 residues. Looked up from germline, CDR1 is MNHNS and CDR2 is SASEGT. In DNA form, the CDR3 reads TGTGCCAGCAGTGCCCAGGGGTTGGTGAGGACAGGGGGAGCTGAAGCTTTCTTT. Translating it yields CASSAQGLVRTGGAEAFF.

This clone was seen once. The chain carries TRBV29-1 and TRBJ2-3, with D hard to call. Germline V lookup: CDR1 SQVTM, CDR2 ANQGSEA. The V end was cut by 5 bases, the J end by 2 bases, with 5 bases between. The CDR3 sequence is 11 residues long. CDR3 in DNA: TGCAGCGTTATTTACACAGATACGCAGTATTTT. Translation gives CSVIYTDTQYF.

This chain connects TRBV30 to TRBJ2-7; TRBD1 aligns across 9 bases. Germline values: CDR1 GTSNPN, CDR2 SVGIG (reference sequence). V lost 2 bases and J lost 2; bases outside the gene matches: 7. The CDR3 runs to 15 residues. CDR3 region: CAWSTGTGSAYEQYF. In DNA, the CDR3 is TGTGCCTGGAGTACCGGGACAGGGTCCGCCTACGAGCAGTACTTC.

The CDR3 nucleotides are TGTGCCAGCAGTCTCGCGGGAGGTACGGAGACCCAGTACTTC. Translating it yields CASSLAGGTETQYF. The V and J genes are TRBV7-9 and TRBJ2-5; 8 bases are a match to TRBD2. CDR3 length: 14 residues. CDR1 and CDR2 (germline): SEHNR, FQNEAQ (reference sequence). Trimming at V came to 6 bases and at J to 5 bases, leaving 8 bases not matched to a gene.

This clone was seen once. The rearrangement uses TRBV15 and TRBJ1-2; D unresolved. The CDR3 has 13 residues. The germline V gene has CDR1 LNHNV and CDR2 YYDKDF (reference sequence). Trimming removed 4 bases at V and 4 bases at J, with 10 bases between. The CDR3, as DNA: TGTGCCACCAGCACCGCGGAAAGCTATGGCTACACCTTC. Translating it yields CATSTAESYGYTF.

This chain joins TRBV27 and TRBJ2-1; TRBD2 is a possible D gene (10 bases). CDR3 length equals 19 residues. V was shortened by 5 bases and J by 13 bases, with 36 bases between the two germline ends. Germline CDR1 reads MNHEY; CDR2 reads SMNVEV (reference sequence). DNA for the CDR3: TGTGCCAGCAGTACAATACCGGGACAGGGACTAGCGAGAGCCAAAAACCAGTTCTTC. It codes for CASSTIPGQGLARAKNQFF.

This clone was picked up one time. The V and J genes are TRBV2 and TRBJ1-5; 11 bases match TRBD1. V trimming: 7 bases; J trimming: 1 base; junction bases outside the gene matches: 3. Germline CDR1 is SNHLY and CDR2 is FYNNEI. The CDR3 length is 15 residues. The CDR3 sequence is CASTGDRGSNQPQHF. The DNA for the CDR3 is TGTGCCAGCACCGGGGACAGGGGGAGCAATCAGCCCCAGCATTTT.